This is a list of T cell receptor beta chains from one sample in a study of vaccination effects on CD4 cells after COVID-19. Measured with immunoSEQ multiplex PCR; TCRdb has only the in-frame clones, and not every one. Among roughly 30,000 clones, around 70% were seen once, and the ten largest hold under 4%. These receptors have no identified antigens. The sequencing used CD4+ T cells from PBMCs cultured without peptide, collected before COVID-19 vaccination. These receptors all stem from a human donor who received a COVID-19 vaccine. CDR3s include the opening cysteine and the closing phenylalanine or tryptophan. Each record gives: V gene, J gene, D gene, clone size, CDR3 protein, CDR3 DNA. The D gene is left open where the match is weak. Size is stated for part of the rows, as once, few or many counts, or as a class when the clone is expanded.

TRBV4-1,TRBJ2-7,TRBD2,-,CASSLLAGYEQYF,TGCGCCAGCAGCCTTCTAGCGGGGTACGAGCAGTACTTC
TRBV2,TRBJ2-7,-,-,CASSVVNEQYF,TGTGCCAGCAGTGTCGTCAACGAGCAGTACTTC
TRBV27,TRBJ1-6,-,-,CASKGGGSYNSPLHF,TGTGCCAGCAAAGGGGGGGGGTCCTATAATTCACCCCTCCACTTT
TRBV28,TRBJ2-2,-,-,CASGHTGELFF,TGTGCCAGCGGACACACCGGGGAGCTGTTTTTT
TRBV5-4,TRBJ1-4,-,-,CASSSDTAIEKLFF,TGTGCCAGCAGCTCTGACACGGCTATTGAAAAACTGTTTTTT
TRBV12-3/TRBV12-4,TRBJ1-1,-,few,CASNQGMNTEAFF,TGTGCCAGCAATCAGGGGATGAACACTGAAGCTTTCTTT
TRBV6-5,TRBJ2-1,-,-,CASTPRYYNEQFF,TGTGCCAGCACCCCTAGATACTACAATGAGCAGTTCTTC
TRBV19,TRBJ2-1,TRBD2,-,CASSRLAGSYNEQFF,TGTGCCAGTAGTAGACTAGCGGGTTCCTACAATGAGCAGTTCTTC
TRBV5-4,TRBJ1-1,-,few,CASSLSAGNTEAFF,TGTGCCAGCAGCTTGTCGGCGGGGAACACTGAAGCTTTCTTT
TRBV6-5,TRBJ2-7,TRBD1,-,CASTQQGSPSYEQYF,TGTGCCAGCACCCAACAGGGGTCCCCCTCCTACGAGCAGTACTTC
TRBV11-2,TRBJ2-7,-,-,CASSADSSYEQYF,TGTGCCAGCAGCGCGGACAGCTCCTACGAGCAGTACTTC
TRBV28,TRBJ2-1,-,-,CASSRDYLGAMSEQFF,TGTGCCAGCAGTCGAGACTACTTGGGGGCTATGAGTGAGCAGTTCTTC
TRBV6-5,TRBJ2-7,TRBD2,-,CASTRLAGGPYEQYF,TGTGCCAGCACCCGCCTAGCGGGAGGCCCCTACGAGCAGTACTTC
TRBV5-1,TRBJ2-3,-,-,CASSLRTQYTDTQYF,TGCGCCAGCAGCTTGCGGACACAGTACACAGATACGCAGTATTTT
TRBV7-9,TRBJ2-5,-,-,CASSSRGDYVETQYF,TGTGCCAGCAGCTCGCGCGGGGATTACGTAGAGACCCAGTACTTC
TRBV7-9,TRBJ2-7,TRBD1,once,CASSLQGVQGEQYF,TGTGCCAGCAGCTTACAGGGGGTCCAGGGCGAGCAGTACTTC
TRBV19,TRBJ2-2,-,-,CASTSRGSDTGELFF,TGTGCCAGTACCTCGAGGGGGAGCGACACCGGGGAGCTGTTTTTT
TRBV6-1,TRBJ1-2,TRBD1,-,CASSERGQGFYGYTF,TGTGCCAGCAGTGAAAGAGGACAGGGATTCTATGGCTACACCTTC
TRBV18,TRBJ1-2,TRBD1,-,CASSPKDRVGYTF,TGTGCCAGCTCACCAAAGGACAGGGTTGGCTACACCTTC
TRBV14,TRBJ2-5,TRBD1,-,CASSPLTGLRQETQYF,TGTGCCAGCAGCCCCCTGACAGGGCTTCGCCAAGAGACCCAGTACTTC
TRBV12-3/TRBV12-4,TRBJ1-2,-,-,CASSPGRNYGYTF,TGTGCCAGCAGTCCTGGACGTAACTATGGCTACACCTTC
TRBV2,TRBJ2-7,-,-,CASRMDSYEQYF,TGTGCCAGCAGAATGGACAGCTACGAGCAGTACTTC
TRBV13,TRBJ2-7,-,few,CASSSGRRTYEQYF,TGTGCCAGCAGCTCCGGGCGGAGGACCTACGAGCAGTACTTC
TRBV7-7,TRBJ2-7,-,-,CASSLSPTECPAYEQYF,TGTGCCAGCAGCTTATCCCCGACGGAGTGTCCAGCCTACGAGCAGTACTTC